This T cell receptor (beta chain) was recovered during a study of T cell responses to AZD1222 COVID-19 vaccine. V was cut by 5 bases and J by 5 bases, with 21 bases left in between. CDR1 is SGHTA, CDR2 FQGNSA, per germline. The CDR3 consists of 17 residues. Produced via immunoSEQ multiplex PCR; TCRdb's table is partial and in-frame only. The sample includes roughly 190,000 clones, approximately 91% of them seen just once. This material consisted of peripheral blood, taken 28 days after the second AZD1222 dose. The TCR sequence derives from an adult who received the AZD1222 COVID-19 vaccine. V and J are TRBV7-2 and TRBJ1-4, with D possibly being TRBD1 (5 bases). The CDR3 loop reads CASSPREGPQKNEKLFF. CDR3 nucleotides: TGTGCCAGCAGCCCCCGGGAGGGACCGCAAAAGAATGAAAAACTGTTTTTT.